Listed here is a single TCR beta chain. What it recognizes is unknown. Here immunoSEQ multiplex PCR was the method, and the copy in TCRdb shows in-frame clones only, minus some. Here the sample spans some 980,000 clones, 76% being singletons. The CDR3 has 12 residues. The V gene's germline CDR1 is MNHNY and CDR2 SVGAGI (reference sequence). Trimming stripped 0 bases from V and 6 bases from J, with 2 bases between. This specimen belongs to a study of shared clonotypes between healthy human individuals. Study-wide points: All-four-donor shared clonotypes had higher generation probabilities than non-shared clonotypes did. Represented diversity, genetic and exposure-history alike, was limited by few donors. Sorted-subset samples were not fully sequenced, rarefaction indicated.

This sequence was found in a man in his late teens or twenties in good health. This chain uses TRBV6-6 with TRBJ1-4; D remains ambiguous. What was sequenced was memory CD4+ T cells sorted from blood. Subset noted: CD45RA-negative fraction. CDR3 sequence reads: CASSYSYEKLFF. As DNA, the CDR3 is TGTGCCAGCAGTTACTCGTATGAAAAACTGTTTTTT.